This is a list of T cell receptor beta chains from one sample in a study of T-cell reconstitution after alpha-beta-depleted transplantation in children. TCRdb redid the calling of the PCR reads with MiXCR, one entry per CDR3 protein. This repertoire shows about 260,000 distinct CDR3 sequences, approximately 8% found once; its top ten account for about 6.4%. Sequences were derived from PBMCs, mostly from graft donor cells, sampled 180 days after TCRalphabeta/CD19-depleted stem cell transplant. The receptors come from a male patient younger than 18 who had a stem cell transplant for acute lymphoblastic leukemia, so the T cells may come from the graft donor. Both conserved end residues are part of each CDR3. The D gene is left open where the match is weak. Clone size is not always given. Where it is, it says once, few, many or a class for expanded clones.

j_gene	d_gene	abundance	v_gene	CDR3nt	CDR3aa
TRBJ2-5	NA	many	TRBV11-2	TGTGCCAGCAGCTTAGATTTTGTGGGGGAGACCCAGTACTTC	CASSLDFVGETQYF
TRBJ1-2	NA	many	TRBV7-2	TGTGCCAGCAGAATGACAGGAGCTAATGGCTACACCTTC	CASRMTGANGYTF
TRBJ1-5	NA	many	TRBV20-1	TGCAGTGCTGGTCGGGACGCCTCCAATCAGCCCCAGCATTTT	CSAGRDASNQPQHF
TRBJ2-3	NA	many	TRBV5-1	TGCGCCAGCAGCTTGGACGGCGGCGCTAGCACAGATACGCAGTATTTT	CASSLDGGASTDTQYF
TRBJ2-4	TRBD1	few	TRBV19	TGTGCCAGTAGTACCCGGACAGGCCCGGGGTCACTAGCCAAAAACATTCAGTACTTC	CASSTRTGPGSLAKNIQYF
TRBJ2-4	NA	many	TRBV12-3/TRBV12-4	TGTGCCAGCAGGTACAGAGAAAACATTCAGTACTTC	CASRYRENIQYF
TRBJ2-5	NA	NA	TRBV11-2	TGTGCCAGCAGCCCCCGAACAGAAACCCAAGAGACCCAGTACTTC	CASSPRTETQETQYF
TRBJ1-2	NA	many	TRBV27	TGTGCCAGCAGTTTAAGACAGAACGGGGGCTACACCTTC	CASSLRQNGGYTF
TRBJ1-1	NA	many	TRBV12-3/TRBV12-4	TGTGCCAGCAGATTCAGGGGAGGGACTGAAGCTTTCTTT	CASRFRGGTEAFF
TRBJ1-5	TRBD1	many	TRBV6-5	TGTGCCAGCAGTTATGGGACAGGGGGCCGGTATAGCAATCAGCCCCAGCATTTT	CASSYGTGGRYSNQPQHF
TRBJ2-4	NA	many	TRBV27	TGTGCCAGCAGCGTATGGGGATCGGCCAAAAACATTCAGTACTTC	CASSVWGSAKNIQYF
TRBJ2-2	NA	many	TRBV11-2	TGTGCCAGCAGCTTTCGACGGGGGTACGGGGAGCTGTTTTTT	CASSFRRGYGELFF
TRBJ1-2	TRBD1	many	TRBV4-3	TGCGCCAGCAGCCAAGATCTCGGGACAGGGTATCGGGGAGGCTACACCTTC	CASSQDLGTGYRGGYTF
TRBJ2-1	NA	many	TRBV29-1	TGCAGCGGTTGCCCCGAGGGGGGGGACTCATACAATGAGCAGTTCTTC	CSGCPEGGDSYNEQFF
TRBJ2-1	NA	many	TRBV29-1	TGCAGCACAGGGACATGGCCCTACAATGAGCAGTTCTTC	CSTGTWPYNEQFF
TRBJ1-1	TRBD1	many	TRBV3-1	TGTGCCAGCAGCCAAGGGGTGGGACAGGGAGGAGCGGAAGCTTTCTTT	CASSQGVGQGGAEAFF